These 28 T cell receptor beta chains were sequenced from one sample in a study of regulatory T cells in long-lasting Graves disease. Arm-PCR with iRepertoire HTBI primers amplified the CDR3 regions for these TCR beta libraries. TCRdb fed the multiplex PCR reads into MiXCR, producing one record per CDR3 protein. The sample lists roughly 610,000 distinct CDR3 sequences, about 16% seen once, with approximately 12% in the top ten. Time point: newly diagnosed GD, antithyroid drugs for less than 3 months. PBMC RNA was the source of the TCR library. These data were also filed under a second study, of T cells in Graves' hyperthyroidism and ophthalmopathy.

The sequenced sample was peripheral blood mononuclear cells (PBMCs), obtained at new diagnosis, from a patient treated with antithyroid drugs. These receptors all stem from a man in his late teens or twenties with Graves disease.

There are many counts of this clonotype. This chain links TRBV2 with TRBJ1-1; 8 bases align to TRBD1. Trimming took 4 bases from V and 5 from J; bases not matched to a gene: 0. This CDR3 contains 12 residues. Germline-derived CDR1 and CDR2 are SNHLY and FYNNEI. CDR3 in amino acids: CASSGTGTEAFF. The CDR3 DNA follows: TGTGCCAGCAGTGGGACAGGGACTGAAGCTTTCTTT. Together with reference TRBV2 and TRBJ1-1, the CDR3 gives the full variable domain: EPEVTQTPSHQVTQMGQEVILRCVPISNHLYFYWYRQILGQKVEFLVSFYNNEISEKSEIFDDQFSVERPDGSNFTLKIRSTKLEDSAMYFCASSGTGTEAFFGQGTRLTVV.

In this sample, this clonotype turned up a few times. The chain has TRBV11-2 and TRBJ2-1; 8 positions match TRBD1. The CDR3 is made up of 17 amino acids. The J segment lost 2 bases and the V segment lost 3 bases, leaving 9 bases of the junction unmatched. Per the germline V gene, CDR1 is SGHAT and CDR2 is FQNNGV. The CDR3 here is CASSFRDRFLTYNEQFF. In nucleotides, the CDR3 is TGTGCCAGCAGCTTCCGGGACAGGTTCCTTACCTACAATGAGCAGTTCTTC.

This clonotype was observed a few times. The genes are TRBV5-8 and TRBJ2-7; TRBD1 aligns across 8 bases. The CDR3 has 14 amino acids. CDR1 SGHTS and CDR2 YDEGEE come from the germline V gene. J lost 8 bases, V lost 4 bases, and 11 bases had no gene match. The CDR3 DNA reads TGTGCCAGCAGCCTGGGGACAGGAGTACGACAGCAGTACTTC. Protein sequence: CASSLGTGVRQQYF.

This clonotype was counted at least ten times. The V gene is TRBV13, the J gene TRBJ2-3; no reliable D call. Germline V gene data show CDR1 as PRHDT and CDR2 as FYEKMQ (reference sequence). The length of the CDR3 is 15 residues. V was clipped by 1 base and J by 0 bases, with 8 bases between them. The CDR3 DNA reads TGTGCCAGCAGCTTAGAGGCGGTTAGCACAGATACGCAGTATTTT. This gives the protein CASSLEAVSTDTQYF.

The chain recombines TRBV18 with TRBJ1-2; no definite D call. This CDR3 comprises 13 residues. CDR1 is KGHSH, CDR2 LQKENI, per germline. Deletions cut 6 bases from V and 2 bases from J, with 10 bases between. This CDR3 is CASSFTKNYGYTF. CDR3 DNA sequence: TGTGCCAGCTCTTTTACGAAAAACTATGGCTACACCTTC.

This clonotype showed up just a few times. V and J are TRBV4-1 and TRBJ1-2, with 12 bases identical to TRBD1. Germline CDR1 and CDR2: MGHRA and YSYEKL. CDR3 length equals 15 residues. V dropped 4 bases and J dropped 11; count of bases not matched to a gene: 11. As DNA, the CDR3 is TGCGCCAGCAGCCCCTCTGGGACAGGGGGCTCTGGTTACACCTTC. It encodes CASSPSGTGGSGYTF.

Ten or more counts support this clonotype. The chain recombines TRBV7-9 with TRBJ2-7; tentatively, D is TRBD2 (7 bases). Germline V gives CDR1 SEHNR, CDR2 FQNEAQ (reference sequence). The CDR3 loop spans 17 amino acids. V was pared by 5 bases and J by 3 bases, with 23 bases between. Here the CDR3 reads CASSPFLAGRGYYEQYF. The CDR3 coding sequence is TGTGCCAGCAGCCCATTCCTCGCGGGGAGGGGGTACTACGAGCAGTACTTC.

As to this clonotype: Given a much more abundant clone one base away, this may be a read error. This chain uses TRBV6-2 or TRBV6-3 with TRBJ2-5; D is possibly TRBD1 or TRBD2 (5 bases each). Per the germline V gene, CDR1 is MNHEY and CDR2 is SVGEGT. This CDR3 comprises 18 residues. The V gene lost 2 bases and the J gene lost 4 bases, with 23 bases spanning the gap. In DNA, the CDR3 is TGTGCCAGCAGTTACCCGGCAGGGCAAGGAGAGGGGATAGAGACCCAGTACTTC. Its protein product is CASSYPAGQGEGIETQYF.

J is TRBJ1-4 and V is TRBV25-1, with TRBD1 identical over 10 bases. This CDR3 region has 22 residues. J was trimmed by 0 bases and V by 4 bases; bases with no gene match: 20. Germline V gene sequence: CDR1 MGHDK, CDR2 SYGVNS. The CDR3 DNA is TGTGCCAGCAGTGGGGCCGGGACAGGGGTCTTATCACCCCCATCAACTAATGAAAAACTGTTTTTT. This encodes CASSGAGTGVLSPPSTNEKLFF.

The chain uses TRBV2 and TRBJ1-3; no reliable D call. The V gene's germline CDR1 is SNHLY and CDR2 FYNNEI. This CDR3 has 16 amino acids. Trimming shortened V by 7 bases and J by 0 bases, and 16 bases separated the two germline ends. The CDR3 coding sequence is TGTGCCAGCACCCCCGACCAGGTTCGCTCTGGAAACACCATATATTTT. It encodes CASTPDQVRSGNTIYF.

This clonotype was detected a few times. The rearrangement joins TRBV7-9 to TRBJ2-1; a possible D gene is TRBD2 (6 bases). Germline V gene lookup returns CDR1 SEHNR and CDR2 FQNEAQ (reference sequence). CDR3 length: 16 amino acids. Trimming took 5 bases from V and 6 from J, leaving 20 bases between them. The CDR3 sequence is CASSPPKTSRFNEQFF. DNA for the CDR3: TGTGCCAGCAGCCCGCCTAAGACTAGTAGATTCAATGAGCAGTTCTTC.

This clonotype was seen at least ten times. The chain is built from TRBV28 and TRBJ1-2; D is unresolved. Trimming left V 1 base short and J 5 bases short, with 5 bases between. The CDR3 spans 12 residues. CDR1 and CDR2 (germline): MDHEN, SYDVKM. DNA for the CDR3: TGTGCCAGCAGTTTATTTAAGTATGGCTACACCTTC. Translation: CASSLFKYGYTF.

This clonotype was counted a few times. The chain joins TRBV27 to TRBJ1-2; 9 bases agree with TRBD1. Germline-derived CDR1 and CDR2 are MNHEY and SMNVEV (reference sequence). The CDR3 consists of 16 residues. V dropped 5 bases and J dropped 5; count of bases not matched to a gene: 12. DNA of the CDR3: TGTGCCAGCAGTCCTCACGGGACAGGGACTTGGTATGGCTACACCTTC. This codes for CASSPHGTGTWYGYTF.

V usage is TRBV9 and J usage is TRBJ1-3; D is undetermined. Between the trimmed V and J ends, which lost 0 bases and 2 bases, there was a span of 9 bases. The CDR3 has 15 residues. Germline V gives CDR1 SGDLS, CDR2 YYNGEE. CDR3 coding DNA: TGTGCCAGCAGCGTAGGTGAGAGCCCTGGAAACACCATATATTTT. Translation gives CASSVGESPGNTIYF.

This clonotype was picked up many times. This chain uses TRBV5-6 with TRBJ2-1; D may be TRBD2 (6 bases). Between the trimmed V and J ends, which lost 3 bases and 0 bases, there was a span of 22 bases. From germline, CDR1 is SGHDT and CDR2 YYEEEE. The CDR3 extends over 19 amino acids. The CDR3 DNA reads as TGTGCCAGCAGCTATGGTAGCGGCAGGAGGTGGAGCTCCTACAATGAGCAGTTCTTC. This sequence encodes CASSYGSGRRWSSYNEQFF.

This clonotype was recorded many times. This rearrangement joins TRBV30 to TRBJ1-6; no clear D. The CDR3 consists of 13 residues. With 1 base removed from V and 8 bases from J, the gap between germline ends came to 9 bases. Germline V gives CDR1 GTSNPN, CDR2 SVGIG (reference sequence). The DNA of the CDR3 is TGTGCCTGGAGTGGGGTAGCCGATTCACCCCTCCACTTT. Protein sequence: CAWSGVADSPLHF.

The chain carries TRBV2 and TRBJ1-3, with D tentatively TRBD1 (6 bases). The CDR3 has 13 residues. The germline gives CDR1 SNHLY, CDR2 FYNNEI. V lost 3 bases and J 5 bases, leaving 8 bases between the germline ends. CDR3 nucleotides: TGTGCCAGCAGTGATCAGGGGAGAAACACCATATATTTT. It encodes CASSDQGRNTIYF.

This clonotype has a count of ten or more. The J gene is TRBJ2-3, the V gene TRBV11-2, with 8 bases matching TRBD2. Losses at the gene ends were 0 bases for V and 1 base for J; bases not matched to a gene: 6. Germline V CDR1 and CDR2: SGHAT, FQNNGV. This CDR3 region has 17 residues. The CDR3 coding sequence is TGTGCCAGCAGCTTAGATAGCGGGGTCACGGGCACAGATACGCAGTATTTT. This translates into CASSLDSGVTGTDTQYF.

This clonotype was observed a handful of times. The chain links TRBV12-3 or TRBV12-4 to TRBJ1-2; tentative D call: TRBD1 (6 bases). This CDR3 region has 13 residues. Trimming stripped 3 bases from V and 3 bases from J, with 8 bases between. Written as DNA, the CDR3 is TGTGCCAGCAGTTTTAGGACAGACTATGGCTACACCTTC. It specifies CASSFRTDYGYTF.

This clonotype has only a few counts. The chain links TRBV28 to TRBJ1-1; D unclear. Per the germline V gene, CDR1 is MDHEN and CDR2 is SYDVKM. The CDR3 consists of 11 residues. This chain's CDR3 is CVVVRNTEAFF. CDR3 coding DNA: TGTGTCGTGGTAAGGAACACTGAAGCTTTCTTT.

This clonotype came up many times. The rearrangement joins TRBV6-1 to TRBJ2-1; D possibly corresponds to TRBD2 (5 bases). The CDR3 is 16 amino acids. The ends were cut back, 0 bases at V and 8 bases at J, with 17 bases in the middle. Looked up from germline, CDR1 is MNHNS and CDR2 is SASEGT. The CDR3 is CASSEARGTGRDEQFF. The CDR3 DNA sequence: TGTGCCAGCAGTGAAGCCCGAGGAACGGGGAGAGATGAGCAGTTCTTC.

This clonotype was seen more than once but under ten times. The chain joins TRBV20-1 to TRBJ2-1, with 9 bases that match TRBD1. The CDR3 consists of 18 residues. Germline-derived CDR1 and CDR2 are DFQATT and SNEGSKA (reference sequence). V dropped 2 bases and J dropped 2; count of bases not matched to a gene: 13. Here the CDR3 DNA reads TGCAGTGCTAGAATAACTTTAATCGGGACAGGGACCTACAATGAGCAGTTCTTC. It specifies CSARITLIGTGTYNEQFF.

This clonotype was seen ten or more times. This chain joins TRBV3-1 and TRBJ2-3; D ambiguous. V was shortened by 4 bases and J by 4 bases, with 9 bases between the two germline ends. Germline V gives CDR1 LGHDT, CDR2 YNNKEL (reference sequence). There are 13 residues in the CDR3. The DNA of the CDR3 is TGTGCCAGCAGCCCCCTCCCCGCAGATACGCAGTATTTT. It specifies CASSPLPADTQYF.

This clonotype was seen only a few times. The V and J genes are TRBV7-9 and TRBJ2-4; D not resolved. CDR1 is SEHNR and CDR2 is FQNEAQ in the germline V gene (reference sequence). The germline V and J ends were trimmed by 2 bases and 9 bases, with 8 bases remaining between them. This CDR3 is 12 amino acids long. Here the CDR3 DNA reads TGTGCCAGCAGCTTAAGGCTTGGCATTCAGTACTTC. Protein product: CASSLRLGIQYF.

The chain carries TRBV6-1 and TRBJ2-3, with unresolved D. Trimming shortened V by 4 bases and J by 5 bases, and 10 bases separated the two germline ends. CDR3 length: 13 residues. Looked up from germline, CDR1 is MNHNS and CDR2 is SASEGT. CDR3 in amino acids: CASSAEKVDTQYF. The CDR3, as DNA: TGTGCCAGCAGTGCCGAAAAAGTAGATACGCAGTATTTT.

The table lists this clonotype with a few counts. J is TRBJ2-3 and V is TRBV5-1, with TRBD2 matching over 7 bases. V lost 4 bases to trimming and J lost 6 bases; unmatched junction nucleotides: 11. CDR1 is SGHRS and CDR2 is YFSETQ in the germline V gene. This CDR3 comprises 15 residues. DNA for the CDR3: TGCGCCAGCAGCCCCGAGGGCGGGAGACAGGATACGCAGTATTTT. It specifies CASSPEGGRQDTQYF.

About this clonotype itself: A much larger clone differs by one base, so this may be a read error. Since no conserved phenylalanine or tryptophan closes the CDR3, a read error is the likely cause. This chain connects TRBV30 to TRBJ2-7; D call uncertain. The CDR3 has 12 amino acids. CDR1 is GTSNPN and CDR2 is SVGIG in the germline V gene (reference sequence). Trimming took off 1 base at V and 3 bases at J, with 7 bases between the two ends. DNA of the CDR3: TGTGCCTGGAGTGGTAATGACTACGAGCAGTACTCC. Translation gives CAWSGNDYEQYS.

This clonotype was recorded a few times. The chain has TRBV10-3 and TRBJ1-1, with 7 bases matching TRBD1. This CDR3 comprises 13 residues. The V gene's germline CDR1 is ENHRY and CDR2 SYGVKD. Trimming cost V 5 bases and J 4 bases; bases outside gene matches: 4. Written as DNA, the CDR3 is TGTGCCATCAGTTACGCAGGGGGCACTGAAGCTTTCTTT. Its protein is CAISYAGGTEAFF.